The 27 T cell receptor beta chains below were found in one sample sequenced in a study of response to subunit inactivated influenza vaccine. Each CDR3 protein is one row after TCRdb ran MiXCR on the RT-PCR reads. The sample comprises under 750,000 distinct CDR3 sequences, approximately 12% of which are singletons, and approximately 10% rests with the top ten. This material consisted of PBMCs from blood, taken on the day of vaccination. These receptors were obtained from a man aged 50 or older who received an inactivated influenza vaccine.

This chain joins TRBV10-3 and TRBJ2-7; TRBD2 matches at 13 bases. The CDR3 spans 18 residues. Unmatched junction bases numbered 13, after V lost 3 bases and J lost 5 bases. Per the germline V gene, CDR1 is ENHRY and CDR2 is SYGVKD. DNA of the CDR3: TGTGCCATCAGTGATCCCGCCCGGACTAGCGGGGGAATCCACGAGCAGTACTTC. This translates into CAISDPARTSGGIHEQYF.

The rearrangement links TRBV3-1 to TRBJ2-3; no clear D. The germline V and J ends were trimmed by 1 base and 3 bases, with 11 bases remaining between them. Germline values: CDR1 LGHDT, CDR2 YNNKEL (reference sequence). This CDR3 comprises 15 residues. CDR3 amino acids: CASSQAGRPTDTQYF. CDR3 nucleotides: TGTGCCAGCAGCCAAGCGGGCAGACCTACAGATACGCAGTATTTT.

Turning to this clonotype: The junction departs from germline at one end; a sequencing error may be responsible. The gene calls are TRBV12-3 or TRBV12-4 and TRBJ2-1, with D unresolved. The CDR3 loop spans 14 amino acids. CDR3 nucleotides: TGTGCCTCACAGCGTGGGTCCTCCTACAATGAGCAGTCCTTC. Residues: CASQRGSSYNEQSF.

Only a few counts were recorded for this clonotype. This rearrangement joins TRBV5-6 to TRBJ2-2; D may be TRBD2 (6 bases). Trimming took off 5 bases at V and 6 bases at J, with 17 bases between the two ends. The CDR3 runs to 15 residues. Germline V CDR1 and CDR2: SGHDT, YYEEEE. The CDR3 sequence: CASRFGGIGSGELFF. DNA for the CDR3: TGTGCCAGCAGGTTTGGGGGGATCGGATCCGGGGAGCTGTTTTTT.

This clonotype was observed many times. This chain uses TRBV5-1 with TRBJ2-1; D could derive from TRBD1 or TRBD2 (5 bases each). The V end lost 5 bases, the J end lost 3 bases, and 9 bases lay between the germline ends. Per the germline V gene, CDR1 is SGHRS and CDR2 is YFSETQ. This CDR3 comprises 13 residues. DNA of the CDR3: TGCGCCAGCAGTCGGGACGACTACAATGAGCAGTTCTTC. It translates to CASSRDDYNEQFF. The full variable domain, with the rest looked up from reference TRBV5-1 and TRBJ2-1, is KAGVTQTPRYLIKTRGQQVTLSCSPISGHRSVSWYQQTPGQGLQFLFEYFSETQRNKGNFPGRFSGRQFSNSRSEMNVSTLELGDSALYLCASSRDDYNEQFFGPGTRLTVL.

The chain combines TRBV12-3 or TRBV12-4 with TRBJ1-5; TRBD1 matches 7 bases. The CDR3 spans 16 residues. The trim removed 5 bases at V and 5 bases at J, leaving 12 bases unmatched. The CDR3 nucleotides are TGTGCCAGCAGTCCCCGGGGAGGGGGCTCTGATCAGCCCCAGCATTTT. It is translated as CASSPRGGGSDQPQHF.

The chain links TRBV5-1 to TRBJ2-6, with 8 nucleotides matching TRBD1. J was trimmed by 0 bases and V by 0 bases; bases with no gene match: 2. CDR3 size: 17 residues. Germline CDR1 reads SGHRS; CDR2 reads YFSETQ. The CDR3 DNA reads TGCGCCAGCAGCTTGGCCAGGGGGCACTCTGGGGCCAACGTCCTGACTTTC. Translated: CASSLARGHSGANVLTF.

The chain recombines TRBV12-3 or TRBV12-4 with TRBJ2-7, with D uncertain. The CDR3 length is 15 residues. Trimming removed 6 bases from V and 0 bases from J, with 15 bases in between. The CDR3 reads CASSFGSQDSYEQYF. CDR3 in DNA: TGTGCCAGCAGCTTTGGATCCCAGGACTCCTACGAGCAGTACTTC.

This clonotype came up a few times. The rearrangement uses TRBV12-3 or TRBV12-4 and TRBJ2-1, with 14 positions matching TRBD2. The CDR3 is 15 amino acids. With V trimmed by 5 bases and J by 9 bases, 6 bases remained unmatched. CDR3 residues: CASSTGLAGGSEQFF. CDR3 DNA: TGTGCCAGCAGTACAGGACTAGCGGGAGGCAGTGAGCAGTTCTTC.

The gene calls are TRBV2 and TRBJ2-7; 9 nucleotides agree with TRBD1. In germline, CDR1 is SNHLY, CDR2 FYNNEI. V lost 4 bases to trimming and J lost 6 bases; unmatched junction nucleotides: 13. The CDR3 has 16 amino acids. The CDR3 sequence is CASSGGTGIPLGEQYF. CDR3 bases: TGTGCCAGCAGTGGCGGGACAGGGATCCCTCTAGGCGAGCAGTACTTC.

There are many counts of this clonotype. The rearrangement joins TRBV12-3 or TRBV12-4 to TRBJ2-7; D not resolved. V lost 6 bases and J 3 bases, leaving 9 bases between the germline ends. This CDR3 has 12 residues. The CDR3 coding sequence is TGTGCCAGCAGCAAATTCAGCTACGAGCAGTACTTC. Translated, it gives CASSKFSYEQYF.

The chain recombines TRBV29-1 with TRBJ2-1, with a weak D call TRBD2 (5 bases). Trimming pared 3 bases from V and 8 bases from J, leaving 17 bases between. The CDR3 sequence is 14 residues long. CDR1 is SQVTM and CDR2 is ANQGSEA in the germline V gene. The CDR3 DNA is TGCAGCGTTGATGGCCTAGCAGGAGTTTATGAGCAGTTCTTC. This gives the protein CSVDGLAGVYEQFF.

This clonotype came up many times. This chain uses TRBV27 with TRBJ2-7, with 7 bases lining up with TRBD1. From germline, CDR1 is MNHEY and CDR2 SMNVEV (reference sequence). After removal of 3 bases from V and 3 bases from J, the junction contained 8 bases not matched to a gene. The CDR3 runs to 15 residues. The CDR3 protein is CASSLSDRVLYEQYF. In DNA, the CDR3 is TGTGCCAGCAGTTTGTCAGACAGGGTCCTCTACGAGCAGTACTTC.

This clonotype showed up just a few times. This chain joins TRBV7-8 and TRBJ2-6; D gene uncertain. Germline V gene lookup returns CDR1 SGHVS and CDR2 FQNEAQ. V shed 3 bases and J shed 0 bases, with 6 bases lying between them. The CDR3 runs to 15 residues. The CDR3 DNA is TGTGCCAGCAGCTTTTTGGACTCTGGGGCCAACGTCCTGACTTTC. It yields the protein CASSFLDSGANVLTF.

This clonotype has only a few counts. V is TRBV20-1 and J is TRBJ2-1; no firm D call. The V gene's germline CDR1 is DFQATT and CDR2 SNEGSKA (reference sequence). CDR3 length: 15 amino acids. V was clipped by 0 bases and J by 3 bases, with 12 bases between them. The CDR3 DNA reads TGCAGTGCTAGAGATCGCGGACCCCGCTACAATGAGCAGTTCTTC. It specifies CSARDRGPRYNEQFF.

The chain has TRBV27 and TRBJ2-4; 12 bases match TRBD2. Germline V lookup: CDR1 MNHEY, CDR2 SMNVEV (reference sequence). This CDR3 region has 17 residues. With 5 bases clipped from V and 5 bases from J, the junction kept 10 bases outside the gene matches. DNA of the CDR3: TGTGCCAGCAGTCCCCTCGGACTAGCGGGAACCCAAAACATTCAGTACTTC. It specifies CASSPLGLAGTQNIQYF.

This clonotype has a handful of counts. DNA for the CDR3: TGTGCCAGCAACCGCGACCCGGGGTACGCCTACGAGCAGTACTTC. Amino acid sequence: CASNRDPGYAYEQYF. The V call is TRBV2, the J call TRBJ2-7; TRBD2 might be the D (5 bases). CDR1 is SNHLY and CDR2 is FYNNEI in the germline V gene. V was clipped by 7 bases and J by 2 bases, with 18 bases between them. This CDR3 has 15 residues.

The V gene is TRBV12-3 or TRBV12-4, the J gene TRBJ2-3; TRBD2 matches at 7 bases. This CDR3 is 17 amino acids long. With 1 base clipped from V and 7 bases from J, the junction kept 14 bases outside the gene matches. CDR3 nucleotide sequence: TGTGCCAGCAGTTTAGTGGTCCAGCGGGGAAGCAGGAATACGCAGTATTTT. It yields the protein CASSLVVQRGSRNTQYF.

This clonotype came up a few times. The chain uses TRBV28 and TRBJ2-1; TRBD2 matches at 8 bases. J gave up 7 bases and V 2 bases, and 7 bases lay outside the gene matches. The CDR3 extends over 15 amino acids. Looked up from germline, CDR1 is MDHEN and CDR2 is SYDVKM. The CDR3 DNA sequence: TGTGCCAGCAGTTTAGGGCGGGGGGCAGCAAATGAGCAGTTCTTC. It encodes CASSLGRGAANEQFF.

This clonotype has more than one count but fewer than ten. This chain uses TRBV7-2 with TRBJ2-2; D not certain. Per germline, CDR1 SGHTA and CDR2 FQGNSA. Trimming cost V 3 bases and J 5 bases, with 10 bases left between them. CDR3 length: 14 residues. CDR3 region: CASSLVTETGELFF. CDR3 bases: TGTGCCAGCAGCTTGGTGACCGAGACCGGGGAGCTGTTTTTT.

This clonotype was counted ten times or more. The chain employs TRBV12-3 or TRBV12-4 and TRBJ2-1; D may be TRBD2 (5 bases). V was trimmed by 6 bases and J by 9 bases, leaving 9 bases between them. The CDR3 contains 11 residues. The CDR3 DNA reads as TGTGCCAGCAGCCCTAGCACTGAGCAGTTCTTC. Translated, it gives CASSPSTEQFF.

This clonotype occurred many times. The J gene is TRBJ2-2, the V gene TRBV12-3 or TRBV12-4; D is unclear. The CDR3 contains 15 residues. The V end was cut by 7 bases, the J end by 3 bases, with 15 bases between. The CDR3 DNA reads TGTGCCAGCATCGGCACATGGGCCGACACCGGGGAGCTGTTTTTT. As protein: CASIGTWADTGELFF.

The chain combines TRBV30 with TRBJ1-5, with TRBD1 matching 11 bases. From germline, CDR1 is GTSNPN and CDR2 SVGIG (reference sequence). This CDR3 region has 15 residues. The V gene end was trimmed by 2 bases and the J gene end by 5 bases; junction bases not matched to a gene: 5. The CDR3 coding sequence is TGTGCCTGGAGTATCGGACAGGGGGCCTATCAGCCCCAGCATTTT. Its translation: CAWSIGQGAYQPQHF.

This clonotype occurred many times. The V call is TRBV24-1, the J call TRBJ2-2; TRBD1 or TRBD2 may be the D gene (5 bases each). Germline V lookup: CDR1 KGHDR, CDR2 SFDVKD. Trimming shortened V by 1 base and J by 6 bases, and 17 bases separated the two germline ends. The CDR3 sequence is 17 residues long. The CDR3 DNA follows: TGTGCCACCAGTGATTTTCTGGGTGGGGGACGGCCCGGGGAGCTGTTTTTT. Translating it yields CATSDFLGGGRPGELFF.

The CDR3 loop is CSVEFRAGNYEQYF. DNA of the CDR3: TGCAGCGTTGAATTTCGTGCCGGGAACTACGAGCAGTACTTC. This chain links TRBV29-1 with TRBJ2-7; maybe TRBD2 (5 bases). V shed 2 bases and J shed 3 bases, with 14 bases lying between them. Germline V CDR1 and CDR2: SQVTM, ANQGSEA. The CDR3 covers 14 residues.

The J gene is TRBJ2-7, the V gene TRBV25-1, with a possible D match to TRBD1 (6 bases). The length of the CDR3 is 14 residues. The germline V gene encodes CDR1 MGHDK and CDR2 SYGVNS. V was cut by 5 bases and J by 3 bases, with 14 bases left in between. CDR3 coding DNA: TGTGCCAGCAGTTTAACAGGGATCGTCTACGAGCAGTACTTC. Protein sequence: CASSLTGIVYEQYF.

The rearrangement links TRBV18 to TRBJ1-2, with TRBD1 matching 12 bases. Germline V gene data show CDR1 as KGHSH and CDR2 as LQKENI. The CDR3 consists of 15 residues. Trimming cost V 3 bases and J 6 bases; bases outside gene matches: 5. The CDR3 DNA reads TGTGCCAGCTCACCTTCGGGACAGGGGGCCCATGGCTACACCTTC. Its protein product is CASSPSGQGAHGYTF.